Presented here are 13 T cell receptor beta chains from one specimen sequenced in a study of CD8 T cells in Susac syndrome. The RNA, about 0.5 to 1 ug, was put through reverse transcription using random hexamers. Each CDR3 protein is one row after TCRdb ran MiXCR on the immunoSEQ multiplex PCR reads. The repertoire holds approximately 160,000 distinct CDR3 sequences, about 94% seen once, with more than 0.11% in the top ten. Specimen: CD4+ T cells from PBMCs. These receptors originate from a human donor in good health.

The gene calls are TRBV6-1 and TRBJ2-2; no clear D gene. This CDR3 has 15 residues. Trimming stripped 4 bases from V and 1 base from J, with 10 bases between. Germline lookup yields CDR1 MNHNS and CDR2 SASEGT. The CDR3 DNA sequence: TGTGCCAGCAGTGTAAGCAGAGGGAACACCGGGGAGCTGTTTTTT. Translation gives CASSVSRGNTGELFF.

J is TRBJ2-5 and V is TRBV7-2; 11 nucleotides align to TRBD2. The CDR3 runs 16 residues. Trimming took 2 bases from V and 1 from J; bases not matched to a gene: 3. Germline CDR1 and CDR2: SGHTA and FQGNSA. The CDR3 region has the DNA TGTGCCAGCAGCTTAACTAGCGGGGGATTCCAAGAGACCCAGTACTTC. Protein: CASSLTSGGFQETQYF.

The V gene is TRBV19, the J gene TRBJ2-7; D remains ambiguous. Germline CDR1 reads LNHDA; CDR2 reads SQIVND (reference sequence). V lost 3 bases to trimming and J lost 3 bases, with 12 bases between them. The CDR3 covers 14 residues. The CDR3 DNA reads as TGTGCCAGTAGTATGACGGACCGGCACTACGAGCAGTACTTC. As protein: CASSMTDRHYEQYF. Variable domain in full (rest from reference TRBV19 and TRBJ2-7): DGGITQSPKYLFRKEGQNVTLSCEQNLNHDAMYWYRQDPGQGLRLIYYSQIVNDFQKGDIAEGYSVSREKKESFPLTVTSAQKNPTAFYLCASSMTDRHYEQYFGPGTRLTVT.

The chain carries TRBV12-5 and TRBJ2-1, with D possibly being TRBD2 (6 bases). This CDR3 region has 11 residues. CDR1 and CDR2 from the germline V gene are LGHNT and FRNRAP. Trimming removed 4 bases from V and 8 bases from J, with 6 bases in between. The CDR3 DNA reads as TGTGCTAGTGGTTGGGGGGATGAGCAGTTCTTC. As protein: CASGWGDEQFF.

J is TRBJ1-1 and V is TRBV2; D remains unclear. Trimming stripped 7 bases from V and 0 bases from J, with 3 bases between. The V gene's germline CDR1 is SNHLY and CDR2 FYNNEI. This CDR3 has 11 residues. CDR3 sequence reads: CASILNTEAFF. CDR3 nucleotide sequence: TGTGCCAGCATTTTGAACACTGAAGCTTTCTTT.

The gene calls are TRBV20-1 and TRBJ2-1; 14 bases map to TRBD2. CDR1 is DFQATT, CDR2 SNEGSKA, per germline (reference sequence). V was clipped by 3 bases and J by 8 bases; unmatched bases: 9. The CDR3 is 16 residues long. The CDR3 reads CSASGTSGGHVDEQFF. The DNA for the CDR3 is TGCAGTGCTAGCGGGACTAGCGGGGGCCACGTCGATGAGCAGTTCTTC.

The rearrangement links TRBV20-1 to TRBJ2-5; 12 positions match TRBD2. Germline V gene lookup returns CDR1 DFQATT and CDR2 SNEGSKA (reference sequence). This CDR3 is built from 15 residues. CDR3 sequence: CSPDGLAGTQETQYF. The DNA for the CDR3 is TGCAGCCCAGATGGACTAGCGGGGACCCAAGAGACCCAGTACTTC.

V and J are TRBV19 and TRBJ2-6; D is ambiguous. The CDR3 length is 16 residues. V was clipped by 3 bases and J by 0 bases, with 9 bases between them. Per the germline V gene, CDR1 is LNHDA and CDR2 is SQIVND (reference sequence). This CDR3 reads CASSIDTYSGANVLTF. CDR3 nucleotide sequence: TGTGCCAGTAGTATTGACACTTACTCTGGGGCCAACGTCCTGACTTTC.

The chain links TRBV20-1 to TRBJ1-1; D may be TRBD1 (6 bases). V lost 7 bases and J 0 bases, leaving 15 bases between the germline ends. The CDR3 is 14 amino acids. Germline loops: CDR1 DFQATT, CDR2 SNEGSKA (reference sequence). This chain's CDR3 is CSVRTEAMNTEAFF. The CDR3 bases are TGCAGTGTCCGGACAGAAGCGATGAACACTGAAGCTTTCTTT.

The chain employs TRBV15 and TRBJ1-1, with D perhaps matching TRBD1 (6 bases). Trimming shortened V by 1 base and J by 0 bases, and 9 bases separated the two germline ends. This CDR3 has 15 residues. Germline CDR1 reads LNHNV; CDR2 reads YYDKDF (reference sequence). CDR3 nucleotide sequence: TGTGCCACCAGCAGAGCAACAGGGATGAACACTGAAGCTTTCTTT. The encoded protein is CATSRATGMNTEAFF.

The gene calls are TRBV20-1 and TRBJ1-2; D call uncertain. This CDR3 has 11 amino acids. The germline V gene has CDR1 DFQATT and CDR2 SNEGSKA (reference sequence). V was shortened by 6 bases and J by 12 bases, with 17 bases between the two germline ends. The DNA for the CDR3 is TGCAGTGCCACGGGCCGGGGTAGTAACACCTTC. As protein: CSATGRGSNTF.

The J gene is TRBJ1-5, the V gene TRBV5-1; D is ambiguous. V lost 0 bases, J lost 1 base, and 8 bases lay in between. This CDR3 is 15 amino acids long. Germline V gene sequence: CDR1 SGHRS, CDR2 YFSETQ. The CDR3 sequence: CASSLGQSSNQPQHF. The CDR3 DNA follows: TGCGCCAGCAGCTTGGGGCAGTCAAGCAATCAGCCCCAGCATTTT.

The chain couples TRBV5-6 to TRBJ2-5, with D perhaps matching TRBD2 (7 bases). The germline V gene has CDR1 SGHDT and CDR2 YYEEEE. The CDR3 consists of 15 residues. V lost 3 bases, J lost 4 bases, and 16 bases lay in between. CDR3 coding DNA: TGTGCCAGCAGCTCACCGGGGGGCCGCAGAGAGACCCAGTACTTC. Translated: CASSSPGGRRETQYF.